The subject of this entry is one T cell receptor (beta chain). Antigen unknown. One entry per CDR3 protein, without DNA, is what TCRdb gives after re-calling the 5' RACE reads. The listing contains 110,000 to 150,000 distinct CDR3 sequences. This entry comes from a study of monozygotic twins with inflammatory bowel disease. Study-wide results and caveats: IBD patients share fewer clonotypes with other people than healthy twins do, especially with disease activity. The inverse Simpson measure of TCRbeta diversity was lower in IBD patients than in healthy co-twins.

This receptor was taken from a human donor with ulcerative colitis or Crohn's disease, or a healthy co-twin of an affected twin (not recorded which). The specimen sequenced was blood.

Here the CDR3 reads CASSLGQDSNQPQHF. The genes are TRBV5-1 and TRBJ1-5; lacking DNA, the TRBD1 call made by TCRdb goes unchecked. Germline assignment: CDR1 SGHRS and CDR2 YFSETQ. CDR3 size: 15 residues.